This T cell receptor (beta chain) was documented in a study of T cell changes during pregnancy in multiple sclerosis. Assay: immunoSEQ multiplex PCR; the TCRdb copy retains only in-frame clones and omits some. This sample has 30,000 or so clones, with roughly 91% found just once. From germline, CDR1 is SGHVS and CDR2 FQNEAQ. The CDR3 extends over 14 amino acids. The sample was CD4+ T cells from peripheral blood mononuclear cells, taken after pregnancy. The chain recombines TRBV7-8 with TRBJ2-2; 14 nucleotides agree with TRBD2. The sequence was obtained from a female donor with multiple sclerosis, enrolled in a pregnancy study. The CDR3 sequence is CAGTSGSWAGELFF. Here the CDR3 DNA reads TGTGCGGGGACTAGCGGGAGTTGGGCCGGGGAGCTGTTTTTT. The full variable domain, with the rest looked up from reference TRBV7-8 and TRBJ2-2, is GAGVSQSPRYKVAKRGQDVALRCDPISGHVSLFWYQQALGQGPEFLTYFQNEAQLDKSGLPSDRFFAERPEGSVSTLKIQRTQQEDSAVYLCAGTSGSWAGELFFGEGSRLTVL.